This is a list of T cell receptor beta chains from one sample in a study of blood T cell repertoires in COVID-19. Produced via immunoSEQ multiplex PCR; TCRdb's table is partial and in-frame only. The sample has some 150,000 clones, just under 90% seen once; the top ten hold 8% to 9%. Input material: peripheral blood. The receptors originated from a woman aged 50 to 65 with active or convalescent COVID-19. CDR3s include the opening cysteine and the closing phenylalanine or tryptophan. Fields, in order: V gene, J gene, clone size, CDR3 protein. Clone size is stated in some rows and not others, as once, few, many or a class when expanded.

v_call: TRBV19; j_call: TRBJ1-2; clone_size: -; cdr3_aa: CASSIPTGGYGYTF
v_call: TRBV6-5; j_call: TRBJ1-1; clone_size: -; cdr3_aa: CASSSPASEDTEAFF
v_call: TRBV27; j_call: TRBJ1-1; clone_size: -; cdr3_aa: CASSSQQGRAFF
v_call: TRBV7-2; j_call: TRBJ1-3; clone_size: -; cdr3_aa: CASSLGLFSGNTIYF
v_call: TRBV28; j_call: TRBJ1-3; clone_size: few; cdr3_aa: CASSPDRLSGNTIYF
v_call: TRBV7-3; j_call: TRBJ2-1; clone_size: -; cdr3_aa: CASSLLTSGVGRRNEQFF
v_call: TRBV6-5; j_call: TRBJ2-7; clone_size: -; cdr3_aa: CASSYGGAGGSYEQYF
v_call: TRBV20-1; j_call: TRBJ1-5; clone_size: -; cdr3_aa: CSASRQGSNQPQHF
v_call: TRBV27; j_call: TRBJ1-6; clone_size: -; cdr3_aa: CASTLGGGWPLHF
v_call: TRBV27; j_call: TRBJ1-2; clone_size: few; cdr3_aa: CASTGGGRQSHNYGYTF
v_call: TRBV10-3; j_call: TRBJ2-3; clone_size: -; cdr3_aa: CAGQGSTDTQYF
v_call: TRBV7-2; j_call: TRBJ1-2; clone_size: once; cdr3_aa: CASSPYGNYGYTF
v_call: TRBV7-9; j_call: TRBJ2-7; clone_size: -; cdr3_aa: CASSFRGPYEQYF
v_call: TRBV11-2; j_call: TRBJ1-2; clone_size: -; cdr3_aa: CASSLALGDWDGYTF
v_call: TRBV27; j_call: TRBJ1-1; clone_size: -; cdr3_aa: CASSPGQRNTEAFF
v_call: TRBV5-1; j_call: TRBJ2-1; clone_size: once; cdr3_aa: CASRGEGYNEQFF
v_call: TRBV7-3; j_call: TRBJ2-2; clone_size: -; cdr3_aa: CASSLKREAPPGELFF
v_call: TRBV6-5; j_call: TRBJ2-1; clone_size: -; cdr3_aa: CASILQGIGDNEQFF
v_call: TRBV18; j_call: TRBJ1-1; clone_size: -; cdr3_aa: CASSPFRDSDTEAFF
v_call: TRBV5-1; j_call: TRBJ2-7; clone_size: once; cdr3_aa: CASSLESQGISEQYF
v_call: TRBV10-1; j_call: TRBJ2-1; clone_size: -; cdr3_aa: CASSEAQTSSVGNEQFF
v_call: TRBV4-1; j_call: TRBJ1-4; clone_size: -; cdr3_aa: CASSLTRGHEKLFF
v_call: TRBV5-6; j_call: TRBJ2-4; clone_size: -; cdr3_aa: CASSLPATGKNIQYF
v_call: TRBV2; j_call: TRBJ2-4; clone_size: -; cdr3_aa: CASSEKVLRDIQYF
v_call: TRBV4-3; j_call: TRBJ1-1; clone_size: -; cdr3_aa: CASSQDPSQGGYTEAFF
v_call: TRBV28; j_call: TRBJ1-2; clone_size: -; cdr3_aa: CASGSYGYTF
v_call: TRBV7-2; j_call: TRBJ1-3; clone_size: -; cdr3_aa: CASSLQSGSGNTIYF
v_call: TRBV18; j_call: TRBJ2-1; clone_size: -; cdr3_aa: CASSPGASYNEQFF
v_call: TRBV7-2; j_call: TRBJ2-5; clone_size: -; cdr3_aa: CASSFTQQETQYF
v_call: TRBV2; j_call: TRBJ1-5; clone_size: few; cdr3_aa: CASSLDRGSNQPQHF
v_call: TRBV5-8; j_call: TRBJ2-1; clone_size: -; cdr3_aa: CASSSSRGTGLTYNEQFF
v_call: TRBV5-1; j_call: TRBJ2-2; clone_size: -; cdr3_aa: CASSPGRVSTGELFF
v_call: TRBV4-3; j_call: TRBJ1-2; clone_size: -; cdr3_aa: CASSHTDRGDGYTF
v_call: TRBV19; j_call: TRBJ1-5; clone_size: few; cdr3_aa: CASSIGSLGNQPQHF
v_call: TRBV5-1; j_call: TRBJ2-2; clone_size: -; cdr3_aa: CASRGATGNTGELFF
v_call: TRBV2; j_call: TRBJ1-1; clone_size: -; cdr3_aa: CASSKDRMINTEAFF
v_call: TRBV30; j_call: TRBJ1-4; clone_size: -; cdr3_aa: CAWSPGLLEKLFF
v_call: TRBV6-5; j_call: TRBJ1-2; clone_size: -; cdr3_aa: CASSYSQGNYGYTF
v_call: TRBV5-1; j_call: TRBJ2-3; clone_size: -; cdr3_aa: CASSTPIGSITDTQYF
v_call: TRBV30; j_call: TRBJ1-2; clone_size: -; cdr3_aa: CAWRDSQNYGYTF
v_call: TRBV20-1; j_call: TRBJ2-3; clone_size: -; cdr3_aa: CSASPSVGTDTQYF
v_call: TRBV5-4; j_call: TRBJ2-7; clone_size: -; cdr3_aa: CASSFTQGYEQYF
v_call: TRBV6-5; j_call: TRBJ1-1; clone_size: -; cdr3_aa: CASSPWTTEAFF
v_call: TRBV15; j_call: TRBJ1-3; clone_size: -; cdr3_aa: CATSRDRGSGNTIYF
v_call: TRBV4-1; j_call: TRBJ2-7; clone_size: -; cdr3_aa: CASSQVADTYEQYF
v_call: TRBV6-4; j_call: TRBJ1-2; clone_size: -; cdr3_aa: CASSPGQNNYGYTF
v_call: TRBV19; j_call: TRBJ2-3; clone_size: -; cdr3_aa: CASSIGGVDTDTQYF
v_call: TRBV6-6; j_call: TRBJ2-3; clone_size: -; cdr3_aa: CASSTSGQRTDTQYF
v_call: TRBV6-5; j_call: TRBJ1-3; clone_size: -; cdr3_aa: CASRLTGNSGNTIYF
v_call: TRBV30; j_call: TRBJ2-3; clone_size: -; cdr3_aa: CAWSQRTDTQYF
v_call: TRBV19; j_call: TRBJ1-1; clone_size: -; cdr3_aa: CASRGLHPEAFF
v_call: TRBV6-2/TRBV6-3; j_call: TRBJ2-1; clone_size: -; cdr3_aa: CASSYVWGEGDNEQFF
v_call: TRBV29-1; j_call: TRBJ2-3; clone_size: -; cdr3_aa: CSAVVTRGDTQYF
v_call: TRBV6-2/TRBV6-3; j_call: TRBJ1-1; clone_size: -; cdr3_aa: CASSQGAEAFF
v_call: TRBV24-1; j_call: TRBJ1-2; clone_size: -; cdr3_aa: CATSDPGTGNYGYTF
v_call: TRBV6-5; j_call: TRBJ2-1; clone_size: -; cdr3_aa: CASSTRQGAYNEQFF
v_call: TRBV7-2; j_call: TRBJ1-4; clone_size: -; cdr3_aa: CASRPGQVNEKLFF